This TCR beta chain emerged from a study of T cells in localized non-small cell lung cancer (dated by TCRdb to the early 2020s). General notes on the study: Comparing tumors with uninvolved tumor-adjacent lungs, the study looked at the T cell repertoires of 220 or so patients with early-stage NSCLC. The cohort comprised around 240 treatment-naïve NSCLC patients with resected, localized lung tumors. The mean age of the NSCLC patients was about 70 years, with 130 or so men and 107 women.

The immunoSEQ Assay was used to sequence TCR beta CDR3 regions from DNA. The published analysis was carried out like this. T cell density was computed as TCR beta template counts normalized to usable DNA estimated by amplifying housekeeping genes. Richness was estimated with the preseqR package, extrapolating to 400,000 templates for PBMC samples and 120,000 templates for tissue samples. Clonality was taken to be one minus Pielou's evenness. To identify tissue-enriched TCRs, differential abundance testing was run on productive amino-acid clonotypes with a minimum total count of 5 and an alpha of 0.1. The Jaccard Index and the Morisita Overlap Index were used to quantify repertoire overlap between compartments. TCR beta CDR3s were clustered by GLIPH together with public tetramer-defined viral CDR3s, and at least three viral sequences plus V-gene enrichment were required for viral motifs. The immuneACCESS repertoire file appears here via TCRdb, limited to in-frame rearrangements. These files lack a portion of the clones; in checked studies, under half of the deficit traces to unresolved V genes, and the cause of the others is not known. V, J and clone size were drawn from that table, and D and trimming were deduced from the DNA. The table for this sample lists about 1,900 clones; about 20% of them were counted only once. The top ten clones comprise about 8% of the sample.

As for this clone: It lacks a known antigen. No qualities accompany the bases; no much larger clone lies one base away.

V loses 6 bases at its end and J loses 0 bases; junction bases beyond the gene matches: 9. CDR3 length: 17 amino acids, cysteine to phenylalanine. Only the CDR3 region is kept as DNA, spanning 51 bases read in frame from base 1. As encoded in the germline V gene (reference sequence), CDR1 is LNHDA while CDR2 is SQIVND. Study-wide conclusions, independent of this receptor: Uninvolved tumor-adjacent lung showed the highest T cell clonality, higher than tumor, which suggests more focused antigenic responses in the adjacent lung. Multi-region tumor sequencing was not performed, so intratumor heterogeneity could not be excluded. Because of the exploratory design, TCR variables were selected using unadjusted p-values without false-discovery rate correction. A median of 57 of the top 100 tumor clones turned up in the paired uninvolved adjacent lung, and 25 to 30 of those clones also ranked among the top 100 of that same adjacent lung. Higher T cell density in blood was associated with longer overall survival, whereas higher clonality in adjacent lung was associated with shorter survival.

At diagnosis, tumor, uninvolved tumor-adjacent lung and peripheral blood were collected and then preserved as a mix of FFPE and fresh-frozen material. The chain links TRBV19 with TRBJ1-1; 11 junctional bases match TRBD1. The sequenced sample was lung tumor tissue, obtained before any cancer treatment. This sequence was found in a woman aged 40 to 75 with stage I lung adenocarcinoma. The CDR3 is CASRYGQGADMNTEAFF. The nucleotide sequence reads as follows: TGTGCCAGTAGATACGGACAGGGGGCGGATATGAACACTGAAGCTTTCTTT.